The clone carrying this TCR beta chain was picked up a small number of times. Its antigen remains unidentified. This specimen belongs to a study of blood T cells in healthy people across ages. Study-wide points: Versus aged donors, long-lived donors had higher diversity and more naive CD4+ cells.

J gave up 6 bases and V 6 bases, and 6 bases lay outside the gene matches. The CDR3 runs to 15 residues. A second 7 to 11 cycle PCR used barcoded and J-beta primers. In TCRdb, the 5' RACE reads were re-called with MiXCR into one record per CDR3 protein. The sample includes 450,000 to 700,000 distinct CDR3 sequences, approximately 25% seen only once; the top ten take about a fifth. This rearrangement joins TRBV12-3 or TRBV12-4 to TRBJ2-4; 12 bases are a match to TRBD1. Sequenced input: blood. The clonotype was recovered from a woman between 65 and 79 years old in good health. This CDR3 reads CASRRDRGLGNIQYF. The CDR3 DNA sequence: TGTGCCAGCAGACGGGACAGGGGGCTTGGAAACATTCAGTACTTC.